This T cell receptor (beta chain) was found in a study of blood T cell repertoires in COVID-19 (dated by TCRdb to the early 2020s). About the investigation overall: Collaborator samples came from the United States, Italy and Spain and covered acute and convalescent phases of COVID-19. The prospective study material was composed of cDNA or gDNA derived from T cells, B-cell-depleted T cells, or PBMCs. Subjects who had been exposed to COVID-19, were actively infected with it, or had recovered from it provided the deeply sampled blood TCRbeta repertoires that made up the dataset. A freely available public database, intended as a resource for researchers studying the immune response to SARS-CoV-2, is where the repertoires were released. Samples were obtained from the ongoing ImmuneRACE study (first 160 participants) and from 950 to 1,500 subjects provided by 6 global collaborators. Sample metadata almost always included a de-identified subject ID, COVID-19 status, age in years and sex. Where available, HLA class I and class II types were obtained from metadata supplied by the sample provider rather than from assay-based typing.

General study outcomes and caveats: How much clinical and demographic metadata was included differed by source and by participant, and the metadata was provided uncurated.

Regarding this clone: Its cognate antigen has yet to be identified. Base quality data are lacking; no much larger clone is found one base away.

Spanning cysteine to phenylalanine, the CDR3 consists of 15 amino acids. The entry retains the CDR3 DNA only, 45 bases that are in frame from base 1. Based on the germline V gene, the CDR1 and CDR2 sequences are LGHNA and YSLEER. The junction carries 16 bases between V and J, which are trimmed by 1 base and 9 bases respectively. TCRbeta CDR3 regions were amplified from genomic DNA using the immunoSEQ Assay, a bias-controlled multiplex PCR. The original methods were these. The number of nucleated cells in each sample was estimated by amplification of reference gene primers within the assay. Sequence reads were collapsed and filtered to measure the absolute abundance of every unique TCRbeta CDR3 rearrangement. For each sample, productive Simpson clonality was calculated as the square root of Simpson's diversity index over productive rearrangements. In TCRdb, the immuneACCESS table is reduced to in-frame sequences with V and J assigned. These tables do not hold every clone; where another copy was compared, an unresolved V gene accounts for under half, and the others remain unexplained. The DNA was the basis for D and trimming; V, J and clone size are from that table. This sample gives roughly 100,000 clones in total; about nine tenths of them show up just once. Roughly 5.6% of the sample comes from the top ten.

One collaborating source in Seattle enrolled patients during active infection and followed them longitudinally through the course of disease. The collaborating institutions used their own protocols to collect whole blood in K2EDTA tubes. For TCRbeta analysis, collaborator samples were shipped as frozen whole blood, as isolated PBMCs, or as DNA extracted from either sample type. The clonotype originates from a woman aged 50 to 65 with COVID-19, enrolled during active disease. The V and J segments used are TRBV4-3 and TRBJ2-1; the best D guess is TRBD2, with 6 bases matching. The sequenced sample was peripheral blood. The CDR3 sequence is CASSQGTYGGLEQFF. The bases read TGCGCCAGCAGCCAAGGGACTTATGGGGGACTTGAGCAGTTCTTC.